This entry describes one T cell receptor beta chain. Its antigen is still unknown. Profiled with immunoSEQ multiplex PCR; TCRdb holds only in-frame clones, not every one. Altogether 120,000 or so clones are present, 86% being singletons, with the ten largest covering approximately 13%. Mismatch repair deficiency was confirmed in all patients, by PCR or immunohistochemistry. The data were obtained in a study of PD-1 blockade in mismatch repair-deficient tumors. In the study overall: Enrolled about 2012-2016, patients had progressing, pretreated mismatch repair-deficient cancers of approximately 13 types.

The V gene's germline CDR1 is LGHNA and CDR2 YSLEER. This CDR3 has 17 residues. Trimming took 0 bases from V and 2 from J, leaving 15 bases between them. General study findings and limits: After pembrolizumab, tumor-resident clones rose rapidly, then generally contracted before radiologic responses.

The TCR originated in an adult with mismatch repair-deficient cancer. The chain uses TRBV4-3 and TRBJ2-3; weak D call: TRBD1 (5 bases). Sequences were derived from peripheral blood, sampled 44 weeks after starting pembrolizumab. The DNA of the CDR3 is TGCGCCAGCAGCCAAGACGCAGGGTGGCGCCCCACAGATACGCAGTATTTT. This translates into CASSQDAGWRPTDTQYF.